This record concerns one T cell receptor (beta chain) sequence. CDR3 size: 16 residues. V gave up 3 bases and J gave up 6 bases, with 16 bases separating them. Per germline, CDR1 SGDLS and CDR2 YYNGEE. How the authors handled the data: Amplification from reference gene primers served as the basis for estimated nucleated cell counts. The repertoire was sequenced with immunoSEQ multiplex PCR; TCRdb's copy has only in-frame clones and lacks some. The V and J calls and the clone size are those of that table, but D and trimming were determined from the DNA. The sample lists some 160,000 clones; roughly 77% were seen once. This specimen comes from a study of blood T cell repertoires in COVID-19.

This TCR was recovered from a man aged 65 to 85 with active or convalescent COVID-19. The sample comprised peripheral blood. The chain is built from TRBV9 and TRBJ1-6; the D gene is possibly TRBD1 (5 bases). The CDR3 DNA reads TGTGCCAGCAGCGCGGGGGTGGGGGGGAGTAATTCACCCCTCCACTTT. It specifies CASSAGVGGSNSPLHF.